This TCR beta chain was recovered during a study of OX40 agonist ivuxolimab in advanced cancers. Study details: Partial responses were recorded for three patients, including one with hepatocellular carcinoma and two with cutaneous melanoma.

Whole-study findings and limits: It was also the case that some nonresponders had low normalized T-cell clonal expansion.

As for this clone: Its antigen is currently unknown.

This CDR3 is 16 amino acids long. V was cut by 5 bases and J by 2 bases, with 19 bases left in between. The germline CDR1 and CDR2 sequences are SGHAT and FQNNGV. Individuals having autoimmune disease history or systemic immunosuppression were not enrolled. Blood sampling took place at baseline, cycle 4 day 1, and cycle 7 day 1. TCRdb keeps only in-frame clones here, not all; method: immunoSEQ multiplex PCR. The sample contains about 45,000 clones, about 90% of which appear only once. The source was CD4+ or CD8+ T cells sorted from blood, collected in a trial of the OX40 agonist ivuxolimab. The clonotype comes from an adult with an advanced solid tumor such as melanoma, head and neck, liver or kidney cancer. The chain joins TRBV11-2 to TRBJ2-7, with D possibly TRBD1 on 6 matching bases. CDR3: CASSTSKQGKPYEQYF. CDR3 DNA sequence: TGTGCCAGCAGCACCTCGAAGCAGGGGAAACCCTACGAGCAGTACTTC.